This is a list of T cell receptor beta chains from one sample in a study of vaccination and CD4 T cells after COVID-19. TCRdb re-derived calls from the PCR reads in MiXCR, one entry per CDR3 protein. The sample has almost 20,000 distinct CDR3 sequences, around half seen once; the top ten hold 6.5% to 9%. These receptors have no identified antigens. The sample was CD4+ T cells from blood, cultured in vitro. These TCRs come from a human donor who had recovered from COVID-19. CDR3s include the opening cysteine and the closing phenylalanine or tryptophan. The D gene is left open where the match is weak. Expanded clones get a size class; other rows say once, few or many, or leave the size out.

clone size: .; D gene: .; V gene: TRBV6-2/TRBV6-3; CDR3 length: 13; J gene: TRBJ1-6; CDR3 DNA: TGTGCCAGCAGTTACTCGAATAATTCACCCCTCCACTTT; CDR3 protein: CASSYSNNSPLHF
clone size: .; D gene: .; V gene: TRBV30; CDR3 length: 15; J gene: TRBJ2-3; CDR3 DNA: TGTGCCTGGAGTCTGGGCCAGGTTGGCACAGATACGCAGTATTTT; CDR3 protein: CAWSLGQVGTDTQYF
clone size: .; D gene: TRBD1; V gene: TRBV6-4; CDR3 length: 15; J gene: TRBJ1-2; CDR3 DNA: TGTGCCAGCAGTGAAACCGGGACAGGGTACTATGGCTACACCTTC; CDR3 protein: CASSETGTGYYGYTF
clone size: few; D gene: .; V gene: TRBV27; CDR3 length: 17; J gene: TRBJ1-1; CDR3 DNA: TGTGCCAGCAGCCGCTCCTACAGGCGGGGTCGCGGCACTGAAGCTTTCTTT; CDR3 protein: CASSRSYRRGRGTEAFF
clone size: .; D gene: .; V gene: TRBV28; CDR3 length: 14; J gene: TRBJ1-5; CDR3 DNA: TGTGCCAGCACCCCAGACACCGCCGGTCAGCCCCAGCATTTT; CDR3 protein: CASTPDTAGQPQHF
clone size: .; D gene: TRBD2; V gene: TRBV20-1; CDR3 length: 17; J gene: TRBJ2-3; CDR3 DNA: TGCAGTGCTAGAGATCGTAGGCGGGGGACTACTACAGATACGCAGTATTTT; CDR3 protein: CSARDRRRGTTTDTQYF
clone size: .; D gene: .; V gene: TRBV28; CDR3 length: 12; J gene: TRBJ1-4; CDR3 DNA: TGTGCCAGCAGTTTGGGTAATGAAAAACTGTTTTTT; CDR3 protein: CASSLGNEKLFF
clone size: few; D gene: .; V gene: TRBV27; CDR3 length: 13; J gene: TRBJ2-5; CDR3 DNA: TGTGCCAGCAGTTTTACGGGTGTAGAGACCCAGTACTTC; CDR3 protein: CASSFTGVETQYF
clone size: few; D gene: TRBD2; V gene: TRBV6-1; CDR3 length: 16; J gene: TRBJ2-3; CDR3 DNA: TGTGCCAGCAGTCCCCGGCTAGCGGGAGCGGGAGATACGCAGTATTTT; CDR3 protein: CASSPRLAGAGDTQYF
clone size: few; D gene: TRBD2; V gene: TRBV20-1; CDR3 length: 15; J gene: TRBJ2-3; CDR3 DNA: TGCAGTGCTAGAGGGCGGCGGGGGGTGACAGATACGCAGTATTTT; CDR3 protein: CSARGRRGVTDTQYF
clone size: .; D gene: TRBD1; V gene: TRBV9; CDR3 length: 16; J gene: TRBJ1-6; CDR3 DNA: TGTGCCAGCAGCGTAGATGGGACAGTAATTAATTCACCCCTCCACTTT; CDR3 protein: CASSVDGTVINSPLHF
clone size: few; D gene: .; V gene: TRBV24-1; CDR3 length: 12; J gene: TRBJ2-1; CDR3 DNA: TGTGCCACCAGTGACCGTTCCAATGAGCAGTTCTTC; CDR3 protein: CATSDRSNEQFF
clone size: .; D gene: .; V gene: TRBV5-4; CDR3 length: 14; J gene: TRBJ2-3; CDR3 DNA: TGTGCCAGCAGCTTGTTTGGGGGGACAGATACGCAGTATTTT; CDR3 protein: CASSLFGGTDTQYF
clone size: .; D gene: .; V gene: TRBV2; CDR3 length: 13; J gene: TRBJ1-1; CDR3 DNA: TGTGCCAGCAGCCGGGGCAGCAGGACTGAAGCTTTCTTT; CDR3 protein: CASSRGSRTEAFF
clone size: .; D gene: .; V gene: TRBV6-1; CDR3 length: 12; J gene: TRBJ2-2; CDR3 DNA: TGTGCCAGCAACCAGGGAACCGGGGAGCTGTTTTTT; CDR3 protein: CASNQGTGELFF
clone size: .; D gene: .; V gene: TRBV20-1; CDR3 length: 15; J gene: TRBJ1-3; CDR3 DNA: TGCAGTGCTAGAGATGGTCGGGGGTCTGGAAACACCATATATTTT; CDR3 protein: CSARDGRGSGNTIYF
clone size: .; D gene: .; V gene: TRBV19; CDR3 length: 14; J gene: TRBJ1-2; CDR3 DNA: TGTGCCAGTAGTATTTTAAGGGGATTGGGTGGCTACACCTTC; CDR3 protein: CASSILRGLGGYTF
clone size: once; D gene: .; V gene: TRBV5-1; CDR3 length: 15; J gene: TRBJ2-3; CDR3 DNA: TGCGCCAGCAGCTTGTATTCGGGGGGCCCAGATACGCAGTATTTT; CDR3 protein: CASSLYSGGPDTQYF
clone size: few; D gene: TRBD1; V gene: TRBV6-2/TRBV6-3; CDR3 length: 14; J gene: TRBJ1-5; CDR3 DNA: TGTGCCAGCAGTCAGCCAGGGGGCGCTCAGCCCCAGCATTTT; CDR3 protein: CASSQPGGAQPQHF
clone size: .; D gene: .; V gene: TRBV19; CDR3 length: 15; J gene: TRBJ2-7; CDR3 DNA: TGTGCCAGTAGGACCGTCTCGGGGACGGCGTACGAGCAGTACTTC; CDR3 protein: CASRTVSGTAYEQYF
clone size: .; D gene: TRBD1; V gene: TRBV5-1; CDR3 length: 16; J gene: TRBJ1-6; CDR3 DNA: TGCGCCAGCAGCCCGGGACAGGGGGCTAAAAATTCACCCCTCCACTTT; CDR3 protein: CASSPGQGAKNSPLHF
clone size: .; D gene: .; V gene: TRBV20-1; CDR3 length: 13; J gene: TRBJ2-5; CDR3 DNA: TGCAGTGCTCAGGGGGGGGTACAAGAGACCCAGTACTTC; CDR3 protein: CSAQGGVQETQYF
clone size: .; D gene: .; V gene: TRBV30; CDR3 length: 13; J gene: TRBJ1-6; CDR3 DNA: TGTGCAACAGGTTACTCCTATAATTCACCCCTCCACTTT; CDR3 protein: CATGYSYNSPLHF
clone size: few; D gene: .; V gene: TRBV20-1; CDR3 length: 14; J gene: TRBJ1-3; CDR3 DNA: TGCAGTGCTCCTCACCCGGGGTGGGGAAACACCATATATTTT; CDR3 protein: CSAPHPGWGNTIYF
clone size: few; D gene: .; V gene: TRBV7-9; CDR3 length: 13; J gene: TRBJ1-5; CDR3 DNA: TGTGCCAGCAGCCCTGATAGCAATCAGCCCCAGCATTTT; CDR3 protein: CASSPDSNQPQHF
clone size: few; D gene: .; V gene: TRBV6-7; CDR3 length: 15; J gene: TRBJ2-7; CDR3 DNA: TGTGCCAGCACCCAGGGTACAATCGGAGCCTGGGAGCAGTACTTC; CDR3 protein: CASTQGTIGAWEQYF
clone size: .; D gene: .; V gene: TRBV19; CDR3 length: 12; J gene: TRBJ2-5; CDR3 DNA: TGTGCCAGTAGTTCCAGCGGAGAGACCCAGTACTTC; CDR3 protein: CASSSSGETQYF
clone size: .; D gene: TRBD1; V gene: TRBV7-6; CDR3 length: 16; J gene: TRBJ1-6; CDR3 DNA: TGTGCCAGCAGCCAGGGACAGGGAAGGGGTAATTCACCCCTCCACTTT; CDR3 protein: CASSQGQGRGNSPLHF
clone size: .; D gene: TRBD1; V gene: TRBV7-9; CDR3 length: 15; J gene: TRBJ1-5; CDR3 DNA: TGTGCCAGCAGCTTACACGGGGACAGTAATCAGCCCCAGCATTTT; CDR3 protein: CASSLHGDSNQPQHF
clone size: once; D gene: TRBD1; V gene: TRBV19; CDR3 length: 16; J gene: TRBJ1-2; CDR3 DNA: TGTGCCAGTAGTATCTCCCTCGACAGGGGGCGGAATGGCTACACCTTC; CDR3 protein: CASSISLDRGRNGYTF
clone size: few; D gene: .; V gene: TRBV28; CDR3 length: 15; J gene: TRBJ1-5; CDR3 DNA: TGTGCCAGCAGTTTACCGGAGGGGGTCGTACAGCCCCAGCATTTT; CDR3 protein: CASSLPEGVVQPQHF
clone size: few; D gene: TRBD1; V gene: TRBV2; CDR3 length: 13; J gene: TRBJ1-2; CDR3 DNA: TGTGCCAGCAGTGGACAGACAGGGCGCGGCTACACCTTC; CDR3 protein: CASSGQTGRGYTF
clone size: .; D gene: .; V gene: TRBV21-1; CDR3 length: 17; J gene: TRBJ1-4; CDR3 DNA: TGTGCCAGCAGCAAACGGGGCAGGGGGTCAACTAATGAAAAACTGTTTTTT; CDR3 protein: CASSKRGRGSTNEKLFF
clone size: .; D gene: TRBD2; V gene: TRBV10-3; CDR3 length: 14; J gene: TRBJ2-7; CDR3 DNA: TGTGCCATCAGTGGGACTAGCGCGCCCTACGAGCAGTACTTC; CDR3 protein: CAISGTSAPYEQYF
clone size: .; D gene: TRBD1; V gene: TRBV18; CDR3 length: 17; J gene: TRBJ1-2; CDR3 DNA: TGTGCCAGCTCACCTCTGGGACAGGGGGCTGAAGGCTATGGCTACACCTTC; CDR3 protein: CASSPLGQGAEGYGYTF
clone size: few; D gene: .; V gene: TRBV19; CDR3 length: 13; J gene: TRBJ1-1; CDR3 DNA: TGTGCCAGTAGTCAAGCCACAGGGACTGAAGCTTTCTTT; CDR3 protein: CASSQATGTEAFF
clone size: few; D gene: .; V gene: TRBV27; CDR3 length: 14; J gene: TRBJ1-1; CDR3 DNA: TGTGCCAGCAGTTTAGCAAGGGCTAACACTGAAGCTTTCTTT; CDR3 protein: CASSLARANTEAFF
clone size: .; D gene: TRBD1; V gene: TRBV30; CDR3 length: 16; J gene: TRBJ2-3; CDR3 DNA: TGTGCCTGGGGACCTGGGGGGACAGGGGGGACAGATACGCAGTATTTT; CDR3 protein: CAWGPGGTGGTDTQYF
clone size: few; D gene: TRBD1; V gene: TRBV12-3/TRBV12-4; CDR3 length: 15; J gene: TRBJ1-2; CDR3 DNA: TGTGCCAGCAGTTTAATTAACAGGGGGCGTGTTGGCTACACCTTC; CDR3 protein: CASSLINRGRVGYTF
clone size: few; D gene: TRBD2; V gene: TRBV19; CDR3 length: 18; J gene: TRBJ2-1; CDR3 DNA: TGTGCCAGTAGTATCCCACCCTTTGTAGCGGGTATAGGCAATGAGCAGTTCTTC; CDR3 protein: CASSIPPFVAGIGNEQFF
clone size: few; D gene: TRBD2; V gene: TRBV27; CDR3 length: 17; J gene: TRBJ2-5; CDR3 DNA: TGTGCCAGCAGTCCATACCTAGCGGGAGGCCTTCAAGAGACCCAGTACTTC; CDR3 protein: CASSPYLAGGLQETQYF
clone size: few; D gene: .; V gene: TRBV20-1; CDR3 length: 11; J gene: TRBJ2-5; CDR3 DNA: TGCAGTGCTCCCAGGAAAGAGACCCAGTACTTC; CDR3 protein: CSAPRKETQYF
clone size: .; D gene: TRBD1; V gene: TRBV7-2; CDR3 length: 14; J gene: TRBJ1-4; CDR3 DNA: TGTGCCAGCAGCTCGACAGGGGGGAATGAAAAACTGTTTTTT; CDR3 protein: CASSSTGGNEKLFF
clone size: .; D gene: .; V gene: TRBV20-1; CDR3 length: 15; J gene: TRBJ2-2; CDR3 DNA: TGCAGTGCTAGAGTGACGTTAGCTAACGCCGGGGAGCTGTTTTTT; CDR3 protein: CSARVTLANAGELFF
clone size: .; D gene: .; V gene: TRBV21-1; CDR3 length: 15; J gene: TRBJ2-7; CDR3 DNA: TGTGCCAGCAGCAAACGAGAAGGCGTCTCCTACGAGCAGTACTTC; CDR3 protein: CASSKREGVSYEQYF
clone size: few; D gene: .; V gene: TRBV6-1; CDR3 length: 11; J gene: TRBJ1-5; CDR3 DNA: TGTGCCAGCAGAGGGGGTCAGCCCCAGCATTTT; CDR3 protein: CASRGGQPQHF
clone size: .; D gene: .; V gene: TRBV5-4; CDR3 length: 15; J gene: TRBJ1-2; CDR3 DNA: TGTGCCAGCAGCTTGGGGGCAGGAGGGAACTATGGCTACACCTTC; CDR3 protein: CASSLGAGGNYGYTF
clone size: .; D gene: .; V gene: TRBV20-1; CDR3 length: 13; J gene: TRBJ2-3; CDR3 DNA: TGCAGTGCTAGAGTAGGGCACTCGGATACGCAGTATTTT; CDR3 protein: CSARVGHSDTQYF
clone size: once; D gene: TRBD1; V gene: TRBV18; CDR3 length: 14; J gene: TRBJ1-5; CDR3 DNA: TGTGCCAGCTCAGGACAGGATAGCAATCAGCCCCAGCATTTT; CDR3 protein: CASSGQDSNQPQHF
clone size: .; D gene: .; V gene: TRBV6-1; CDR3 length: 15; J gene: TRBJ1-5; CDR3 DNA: TGTGCCAGCAGCCTGGAAAAGGGACCCAATCAGCCCCAGCATTTT; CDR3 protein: CASSLEKGPNQPQHF
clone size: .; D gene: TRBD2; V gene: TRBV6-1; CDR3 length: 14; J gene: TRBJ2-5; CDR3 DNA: TGTGCCAGCAGTGAAGGGACTAGCAGAGAGACCCAGTACTTC; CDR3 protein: CASSEGTSRETQYF
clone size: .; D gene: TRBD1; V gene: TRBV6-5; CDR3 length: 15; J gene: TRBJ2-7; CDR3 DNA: TGTGCCAGCAGTTACATACCGGGACAGGGGGACGAGCAGTACTTC; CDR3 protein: CASSYIPGQGDEQYF
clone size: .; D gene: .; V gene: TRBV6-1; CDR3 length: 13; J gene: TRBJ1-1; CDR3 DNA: TGTGCCACCTTGGGACGGATGAACACTGAAGCTTTCTTT; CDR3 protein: CATLGRMNTEAFF
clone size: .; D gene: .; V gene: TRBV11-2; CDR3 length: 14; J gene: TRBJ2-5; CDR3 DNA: TGCGCCAGCAGCCAAGAGGGGGGCCAAGAGACCCAGTACTTC; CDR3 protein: CASSQEGGQETQYF
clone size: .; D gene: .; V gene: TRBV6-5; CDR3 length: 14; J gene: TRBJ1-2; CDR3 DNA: TGTGCCAGCAGTTACCGAGGGGGTTACTATGGCTACACCTTC; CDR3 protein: CASSYRGGYYGYTF